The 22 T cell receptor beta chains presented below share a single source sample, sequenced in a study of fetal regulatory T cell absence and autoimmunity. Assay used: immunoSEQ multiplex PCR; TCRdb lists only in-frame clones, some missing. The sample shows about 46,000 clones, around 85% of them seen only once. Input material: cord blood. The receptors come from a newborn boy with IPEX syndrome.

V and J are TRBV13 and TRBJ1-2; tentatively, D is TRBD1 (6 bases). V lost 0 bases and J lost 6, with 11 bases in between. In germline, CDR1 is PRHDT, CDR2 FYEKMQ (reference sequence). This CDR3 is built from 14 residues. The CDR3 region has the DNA TGTGCCAGCAGCTTAGGCACGGGGGCTGATGGCTACACCTTC. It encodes CASSLGTGADGYTF.

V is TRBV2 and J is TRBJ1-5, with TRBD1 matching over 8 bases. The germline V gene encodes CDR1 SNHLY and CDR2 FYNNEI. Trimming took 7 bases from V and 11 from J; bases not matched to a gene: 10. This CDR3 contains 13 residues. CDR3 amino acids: CASIGTVGQAQHF. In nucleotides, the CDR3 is TGTGCCAGCATTGGGACAGTGGGACAGGCCCAGCATTTT.

The CDR3 bases are TGTGCCAGCAGCGTACAGCGGGGGGGCTTAAGCTCCTACAATGAGCAGTTCTTC. Its protein is CASSVQRGGLSSYNEQFF. The chain employs TRBV9 and TRBJ2-1; 10 bases are a match to TRBD2. Germline trimming cut 1 base from V and 0 bases from J; bases unmatched to any gene: 7. The CDR3 has 18 residues. The V gene's germline CDR1 is SGDLS and CDR2 YYNGEE.

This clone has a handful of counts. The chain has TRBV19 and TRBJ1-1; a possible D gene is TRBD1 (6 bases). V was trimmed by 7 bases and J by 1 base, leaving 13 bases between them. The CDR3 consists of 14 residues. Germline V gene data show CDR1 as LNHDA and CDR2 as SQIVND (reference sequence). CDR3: CASNSGARNTEAFF. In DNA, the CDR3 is TGTGCCAGTAATTCGGGGGCTCGGAACACTGAAGCTTTCTTT.

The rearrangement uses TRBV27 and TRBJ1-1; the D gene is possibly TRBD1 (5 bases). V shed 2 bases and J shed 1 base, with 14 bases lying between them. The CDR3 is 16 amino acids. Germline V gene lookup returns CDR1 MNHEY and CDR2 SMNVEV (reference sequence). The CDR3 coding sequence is TGTGCCAGCAGTTTAGAGGCAGGGCGAAGGAACACTGAAGCTTTCTTT. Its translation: CASSLEAGRRNTEAFF.

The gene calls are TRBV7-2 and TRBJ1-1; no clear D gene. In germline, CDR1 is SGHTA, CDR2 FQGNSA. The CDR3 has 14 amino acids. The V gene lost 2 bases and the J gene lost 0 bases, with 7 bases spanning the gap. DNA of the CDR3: TGTGCCAGCAGCTTAAGGCAGATGAACACTGAAGCTTTCTTT. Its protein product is CASSLRQMNTEAFF. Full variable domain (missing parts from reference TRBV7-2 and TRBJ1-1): GAGVSQSPSNKVTEKGKDVELRCDPISGHTALYWYRQSLGQGLEFLIYFQGNSAPDKSGLPSDRFSAERTGGSVSTLTIQRTQQEDSAVYLCASSLRQMNTEAFFGQGTRLTVV.

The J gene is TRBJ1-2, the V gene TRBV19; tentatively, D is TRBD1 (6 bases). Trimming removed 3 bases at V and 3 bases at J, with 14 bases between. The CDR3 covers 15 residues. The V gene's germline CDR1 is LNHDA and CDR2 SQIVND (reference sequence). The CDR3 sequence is CASSIGAGVHYGYTF. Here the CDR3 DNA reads TGTGCCAGTAGTATTGGGGCAGGGGTACACTATGGCTACACCTTC.

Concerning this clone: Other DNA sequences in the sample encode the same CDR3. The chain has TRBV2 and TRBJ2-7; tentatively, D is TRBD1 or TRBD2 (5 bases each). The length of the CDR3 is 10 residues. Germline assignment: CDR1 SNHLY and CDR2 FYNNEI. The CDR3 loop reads CASGGSEQYF. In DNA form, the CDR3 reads TGTGCTTCTGGGGGTTCCGAGCAGTACTTC.

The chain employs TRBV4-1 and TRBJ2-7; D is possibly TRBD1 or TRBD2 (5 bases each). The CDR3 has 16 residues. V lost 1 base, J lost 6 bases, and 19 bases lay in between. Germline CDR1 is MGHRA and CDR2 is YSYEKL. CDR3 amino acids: CASSQVSNGRAGEQYF. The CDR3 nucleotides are TGCGCCAGCAGCCAAGTAAGTAACGGCAGGGCGGGCGAGCAGTACTTC.

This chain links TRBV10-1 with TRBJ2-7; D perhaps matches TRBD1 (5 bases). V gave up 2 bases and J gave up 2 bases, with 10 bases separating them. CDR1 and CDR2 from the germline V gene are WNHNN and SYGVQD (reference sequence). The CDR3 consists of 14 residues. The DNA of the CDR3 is TGCGCCAGCAGTGAGCCAAGGACACCCTACGAGCAGTACTTC. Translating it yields CASSEPRTPYEQYF.

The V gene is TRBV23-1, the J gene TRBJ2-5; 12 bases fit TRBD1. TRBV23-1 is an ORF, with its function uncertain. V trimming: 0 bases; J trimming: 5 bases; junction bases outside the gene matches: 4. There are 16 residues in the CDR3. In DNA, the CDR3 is TGCGCCAGCAGTCAATCGGGGACAGGGGGCCTGGAGACCCAGTACTTC. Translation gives CASSQSGTGGLETQYF.

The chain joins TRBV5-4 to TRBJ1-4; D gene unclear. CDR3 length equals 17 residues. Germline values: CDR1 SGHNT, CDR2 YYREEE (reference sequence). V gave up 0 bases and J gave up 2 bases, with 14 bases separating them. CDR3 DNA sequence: TGTGCCAGCAGCTTGGATTCTGGTCTCGGCACTAATGAAAAACTGTTTTTT. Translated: CASSLDSGLGTNEKLFF. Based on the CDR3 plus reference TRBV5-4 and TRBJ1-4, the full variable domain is ETGVTQSPTHLIKTRGQQVTLRCSSQSGHNTVSWYQQALGQGPQFIFQYYREEENGRGNFPPRFSGLQFPNYSSELNVNALELDDSALYLCASSLDSGLGTNEKLFFGSGTQLSVL.

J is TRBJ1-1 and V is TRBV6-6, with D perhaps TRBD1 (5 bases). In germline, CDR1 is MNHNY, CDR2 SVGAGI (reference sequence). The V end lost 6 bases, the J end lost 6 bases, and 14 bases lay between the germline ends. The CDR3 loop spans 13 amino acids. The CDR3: CASSRPTEPEAFF. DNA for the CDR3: TGTGCCAGCAGCCGACCGACAGAGCCTGAAGCTTTCTTT.

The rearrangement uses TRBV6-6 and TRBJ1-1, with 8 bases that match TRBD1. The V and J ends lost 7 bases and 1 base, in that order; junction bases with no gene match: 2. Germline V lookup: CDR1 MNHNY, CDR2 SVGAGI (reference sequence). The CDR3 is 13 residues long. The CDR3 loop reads CASKQGENTEAFF. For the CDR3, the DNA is TGTGCCAGCAAACAGGGGGAGAACACTGAAGCTTTCTTT.

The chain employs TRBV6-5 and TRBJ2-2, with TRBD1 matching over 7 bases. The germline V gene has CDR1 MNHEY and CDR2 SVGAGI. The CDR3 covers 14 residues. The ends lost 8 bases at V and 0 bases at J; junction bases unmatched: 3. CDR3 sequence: CASRTGANTGELFF. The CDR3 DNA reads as TGTGCCAGCCGGACAGGAGCGAACACCGGGGAGCTGTTTTTT.

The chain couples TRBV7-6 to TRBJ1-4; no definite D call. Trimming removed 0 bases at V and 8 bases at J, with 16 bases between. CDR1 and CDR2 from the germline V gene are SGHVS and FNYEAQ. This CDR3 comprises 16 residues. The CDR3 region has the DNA TGTGCCAGCAGCTTAGCCGAGAGGGTCTACAAGGAAAAACTGTTTTTT. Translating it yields CASSLAERVYKEKLFF.

The CDR3 region has the DNA TGTGCCAGCAGCTTGCGTAAAGCGGGCCAAGAGACCCAGTACTTC. Encoded protein: CASSLRKAGQETQYF. The chain employs TRBV5-4 and TRBJ2-5, with a possible D match to TRBD2 (6 bases). The CDR3 spans 15 residues. Germline values: CDR1 SGHNT, CDR2 YYREEE (reference sequence). V was cut by 1 base and J by 1 base, with 11 bases left in between.

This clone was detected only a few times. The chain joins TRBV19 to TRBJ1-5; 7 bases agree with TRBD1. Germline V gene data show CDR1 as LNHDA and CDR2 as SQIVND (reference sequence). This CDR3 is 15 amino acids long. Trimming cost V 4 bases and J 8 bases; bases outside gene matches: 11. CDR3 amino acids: CASSKRQGVREPQHF. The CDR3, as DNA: TGTGCCAGTAGTAAACGACAGGGTGTAAGGGAGCCCCAGCATTTT.

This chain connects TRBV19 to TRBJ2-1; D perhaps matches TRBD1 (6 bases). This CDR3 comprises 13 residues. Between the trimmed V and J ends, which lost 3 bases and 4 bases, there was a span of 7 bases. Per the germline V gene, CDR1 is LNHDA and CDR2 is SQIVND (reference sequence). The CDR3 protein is CASSIQGYNEQFF. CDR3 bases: TGTGCCAGTAGTATTCAGGGGTACAATGAGCAGTTCTTC.

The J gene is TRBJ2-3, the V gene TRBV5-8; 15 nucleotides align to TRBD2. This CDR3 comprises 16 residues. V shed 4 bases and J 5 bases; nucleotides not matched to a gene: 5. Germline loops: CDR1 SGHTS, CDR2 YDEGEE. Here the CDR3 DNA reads TGTGCCAGCAGCCCTGGGACTAGCGGGGGGATAGATACGCAGTATTTT. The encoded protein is CASSPGTSGGIDTQYF.

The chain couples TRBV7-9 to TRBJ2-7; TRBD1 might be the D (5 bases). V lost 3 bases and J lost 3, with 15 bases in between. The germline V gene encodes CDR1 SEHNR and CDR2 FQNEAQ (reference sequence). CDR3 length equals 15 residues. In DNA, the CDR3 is TGTGCCAGCAGCTTTGGGCGCCAGGGTGGCTACGAGCAGTACTTC. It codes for CASSFGRQGGYEQYF. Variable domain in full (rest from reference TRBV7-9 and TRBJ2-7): DTGVSQNPRHKITKRGQNVTFRCDPISEHNRLYWYRQTLGQGPEFLTYFQNEAQLEKSRLLSDRFSAERPKGSFSTLEIQRTEQGDSAMYLCASSFGRQGGYEQYFGPGTRLTVT.

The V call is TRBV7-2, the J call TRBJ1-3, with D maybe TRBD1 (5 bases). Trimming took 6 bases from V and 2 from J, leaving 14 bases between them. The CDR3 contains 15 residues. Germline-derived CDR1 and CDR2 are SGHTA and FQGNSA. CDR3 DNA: TGTGCCAGCAGGGGCCTTCAGGGTACTGGAAACACCATATATTTT. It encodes CASRGLQGTGNTIYF.